This T cell receptor (beta chain) derives from a study of blood T cell repertoires in COVID-19. Study in general: PBMCs, B-cell-depleted T cells, or T cells were the source of the cDNA or gDNA that made up the material.

CDR3 size: 16 residues. The trim removed 0 bases at V and 4 bases at J, leaving 9 bases unmatched. CDR1 SGDLS and CDR2 YYNGEE come from the germline V gene. Libraries were prepared by immunoSEQ multiplex PCR; TCRdb keeps only in-frame clonotypes and omits some of them. The repertoire consists of 200,000 to 300,000 clones, with 84% occurring once and the leading ten covering under 5%. The chain carries TRBV9 and TRBJ2-5; 7 bases match TRBD2. Specimen: peripheral blood. The sequence was obtained from a man aged 50 to 59 with acute or convalescent COVID-19. CDR3: CASSVEGAGLGETQYF. In DNA form, the CDR3 reads TGTGCCAGCAGCGTAGAGGGAGCGGGGTTAGGAGAGACCCAGTACTTC.